What follows are 31 T cell receptor beta chains derived from one specimen sequenced in a study of blood T cell repertoires in COVID-19 (dated by TCRdb to 2020 to 2022). The method was the immunoSEQ multiplex PCR assay. TCRdb limited this immuneACCESS table to in-frame rearrangements with V and J called. A share of clones is missing; checked studies link under half to unresolved V genes, and the rest is unexplained. The sample table records some 100,000 clones; around nine tenths of these occur just once. About a tenth of the sample lies in the top ten. The source material was peripheral blood. The receptors originated from a man aged 45 to 65 with acute or convalescent COVID-19.

This clone was seen once. The chain links TRBV19 to TRBJ1-4; 8 bases match TRBD1. The CDR3 loop spans 17 amino acids. From germline, CDR1 is LNHDA and CDR2 SQIVND (reference sequence). V was clipped by 5 bases and J by 0 bases; unmatched bases: 8. The CDR3 here is CASSPWTGIATNEKLFF. Here the CDR3 DNA reads TGTGCCAGTAGTCCATGGACAGGGATCGCAACTAATGAAAAACTGTTTTTT.

V usage is TRBV29-1 and J usage is TRBJ2-3; 7 positions match TRBD2. Germline V gene data show CDR1 as SQVTM and CDR2 as ANQGSEA. V was pared by 6 bases and J by 2 bases, with 5 bases of the junction left unmatched. CDR3 length equals 13 residues. The CDR3 is CSVQWDYTDTQYF. The DNA of the CDR3 is TGCAGCGTCCAATGGGACTACACAGATACGCAGTATTTT.

This chain connects TRBV12-3 or TRBV12-4 to TRBJ1-2; possible D gene TRBD1, 5 bases. This CDR3 comprises 13 residues. V lost 6 bases and J lost 4, with 12 bases in between. The CDR3 sequence is CASRGDSSYGYTF. The CDR3 bases are TGTGCCAGCAGGGGTGACAGTTCCTATGGCTACACCTTC.

A single count supports this clone. The CDR3 loop is CASRQSGRGGDTQYF. The CDR3 bases are TGTGCCAGCAGACAAAGCGGGAGAGGAGGAGATACGCAGTATTTT. The chain joins TRBV6-5 to TRBJ2-3, with 8 bases aligning to TRBD2. With 6 bases clipped from V and 5 bases from J, the junction kept 10 bases outside the gene matches. Germline V gene sequence: CDR1 MNHEY, CDR2 SVGAGI. This CDR3 has 15 amino acids.

The chain recombines TRBV19 with TRBJ2-2, with D unresolved. V lost 7 bases, J lost 5 bases, and 2 bases lay in between. Germline CDR1 reads LNHDA; CDR2 reads SQIVND (reference sequence). The CDR3 runs to 10 residues. The CDR3 sequence: CASITGELFF. The CDR3 DNA follows: TGTGCCAGTATAACCGGGGAGCTGTTTTTT.

V usage is TRBV12-3 or TRBV12-4 and J usage is TRBJ1-2; D is possibly TRBD1 (5 bases). The length of the CDR3 is 12 residues. V was pared by 0 bases and J by 7 bases, with 6 bases between. The CDR3 DNA sequence: TGTGCCAGCAGTTTAGCAGGGGCTGGCTACACCTTC. It translates to CASSLAGAGYTF.

This clone appeared once. The chain links TRBV4-1 to TRBJ1-6; 7 nucleotides agree with TRBD1. The V segment lost 2 bases and the J segment 10 bases; nucleotides outside the gene matches: 8. The CDR3 consists of 15 residues. The germline gives CDR1 MGHRA, CDR2 YSYEKL. CDR3 DNA: TGCGCCAGCAGCCAACCGGGACAGAGAACATCACCCCTCCACTTT. This gives the protein CASSQPGQRTSPLHF.

CDR3 loop: CASSLVGGQQPQHF. CDR3 in DNA: TGCGCCAGCAGCTTGGTGGGGGGGCAACAGCCCCAGCATTTT. The gene calls are TRBV5-1 and TRBJ1-5; TRBD1 is a possible D gene (6 bases). V was pared by 0 bases and J by 7 bases, with 11 bases between. Germline values: CDR1 SGHRS, CDR2 YFSETQ. The CDR3 is 14 residues long.

This clone was counted a few times. It is unclear where the CDR3 begins or ends on the DNA, so no DNA is shown, and the CDR3 is as TCRdb lists it. The chain employs TRBV2 and TRBJ2-1; TRBD2 is taken as the D call from the table, unchecked against the DNA. Germline V gene lookup returns CDR1 SNHLY and CDR2 FYNNEI. The CDR3 length is 14 residues, termini included. This chain's CDR3 is CASILGERESEQFF.

The chain is built from TRBV7-9 and TRBJ2-3; D remains ambiguous. Trimming stripped 1 base from V and 6 bases from J, with 8 bases between. Germline CDR1 reads SEHNR; CDR2 reads FQNEAQ (reference sequence). The CDR3 extends over 13 amino acids. This chain's CDR3 is CASSLDLVDTQYF. The CDR3 nucleotides are TGTGCCAGCAGCTTAGATCTAGTCGATACGCAGTATTTT.

This sequence joins TRBV5-4 and TRBJ2-2; TRBD1 agrees at 10 bases. CDR3 length equals 15 residues. Looked up from germline, CDR1 is SGHNT and CDR2 is YYREEE (reference sequence). V trimming: 3 bases; J trimming: 4 bases; junction bases outside the gene matches: 3. The CDR3 region has the DNA TGTGCCAGCAGCTATCGGACAGGGGGCACCGGGGAGCTGTTTTTT. Protein product: CASSYRTGGTGELFF.

The chain carries TRBV28 and TRBJ2-4; 15 bases agree with TRBD2. Germline V CDR1 and CDR2: MDHEN, SYDVKM. V lost 6 bases and J lost 7; bases outside the gene matches: 10. The CDR3 sequence is 17 residues long. CDR3 DNA sequence: TGTGCCAGCAGGGCATATGGGACTAGCGGGAGGTGGAACATTCAGTACTTC. Translation: CASRAYGTSGRWNIQYF.

The chain is built from TRBV27 and TRBJ2-7, with D maybe TRBD2 (5 bases). CDR3 length: 13 residues. V was shortened by 5 bases and J by 6 bases, with 14 bases between the two germline ends. CDR1 and CDR2 (germline): MNHEY, SMNVEV (reference sequence). For the CDR3, the DNA is TGTGCCAGCAGTGAGTCAACAGAGGGCGAGCAGTACTTC. Translated: CASSESTEGEQYF.

The chain uses TRBV11-2 and TRBJ2-5; possibly TRBD2 for D (6 bases). The CDR3 consists of 13 residues. The V gene lost 3 bases and the J gene lost 7 bases, with 12 bases spanning the gap. Germline V gene sequence: CDR1 SGHAT, CDR2 FQNNGV. CDR3 protein: CASSLVQEGTQYF. The CDR3 DNA sequence: TGTGCCAGCAGCTTGGTTCAGGAGGGGACCCAGTACTTC.

DNA for the CDR3: TGTGCCAGCAGTGGTAGCGGGCCTACCTACGAGCAGTACTTC. Encoded protein: CASSGSGPTYEQYF. J is TRBJ2-7 and V is TRBV2; 7 nucleotides line up with TRBD2. With 4 bases clipped from V and 2 bases from J, the junction kept 5 bases outside the gene matches. The CDR3 loop spans 14 amino acids. Per the germline V gene, CDR1 is SNHLY and CDR2 is FYNNEI.

This chain joins TRBV5-1 and TRBJ2-1, with 7 bases fitting TRBD1. Trimming took 1 base from V and 6 from J; bases not matched to a gene: 4. Germline V gene lookup returns CDR1 SGHRS and CDR2 YFSETQ. The CDR3 covers 14 residues. CDR3 region: CASSLHRGSNEQFF. The CDR3 DNA follows: TGCGCCAGCAGCTTGCACAGGGGAAGCAATGAGCAGTTCTTC. Together with reference TRBV5-1 and TRBJ2-1, the CDR3 gives the full variable domain: KAGVTQTPRYLIKTRGQQVTLSCSPISGHRSVSWYQQTPGQGLQFLFEYFSETQRNKGNFPGRFSGRQFSNSRSEMNVSTLELGDSALYLCASSLHRGSNEQFFGPGTRLTVL.

The chain uses TRBV18 and TRBJ1-2; D unresolved. Trimming removed 3 bases from V and 0 bases from J, with 14 bases in between. This CDR3 is built from 16 residues. Germline V CDR1 and CDR2: KGHSH, LQKENI. CDR3 sequence reads: CASSPFGVQANYGYTF. CDR3 coding DNA: TGTGCCAGCTCACCGTTCGGGGTCCAAGCTAACTATGGCTACACCTTC.

DNA of the CDR3: TGTGCCAGCAGTTTAAGGGGGGACAGAAGAGACTACTCGCAGTATTTT. Translating gives CASSLRGDRRDYSQYF. V is TRBV27 and J is TRBJ2-3; D perhaps matches TRBD1 (7 bases). Germline V gene data show CDR1 as MNHEY and CDR2 as SMNVEV (reference sequence). Trimming pared 2 bases from V and 10 bases from J, leaving 22 bases between. This CDR3 spans 16 amino acids.

The chain has TRBV7-8 and TRBJ1-6; D is possibly TRBD1 (6 bases). Germline CDR1 reads SGHVS; CDR2 reads FQNEAQ. The CDR3 runs to 19 residues. V lost 5 bases and J 1 base, leaving 21 bases between the germline ends. The CDR3 region has the DNA TGTGCCAGCAGCCCGAACACCGGGAGGGGGATATCCTATAATTCACCCCTCCACTTT. It translates to CASSPNTGRGISYNSPLHF. Full variable domain (remainder filled in from reference TRBV7-8 and TRBJ1-6): GAGVSQSPRYKVAKRGQDVALRCDPISGHVSLFWYQQALGQGPEFLTYFQNEAQLDKSGLPSDRFFAERPEGSVSTLKIQRTQQEDSAVYLCASSPNTGRGISYNSPLHFGNGTRLTVT.

V usage is TRBV28 and J usage is TRBJ1-5, with 10 bases fitting TRBD1. The CDR3 spans 15 residues. CDR1 MDHEN and CDR2 SYDVKM come from the germline V gene. Losses at the gene ends were 5 bases for V and 8 bases for J; bases not matched to a gene: 9. CDR3 nucleotide sequence: TGTGCCAGCAGTCTAGGGGGACAGGGGAGGAAGCCCCAGCATTTT. It encodes CASSLGGQGRKPQHF.

The V and J genes are TRBV19 and TRBJ1-4; unclear D gene. The CDR3 length is 14 residues. The germline V gene has CDR1 LNHDA and CDR2 SQIVND (reference sequence). The V end lost 1 base, the J end lost 5 bases, and 8 bases lay between the germline ends. CDR3 in DNA: TGTGCCAGTAGTATAGGGGCTGACAATGAAAAACTGTTTTTT. Its protein is CASSIGADNEKLFF.

CDR3 sequence (DNA): TGTGCCAGCAGCGACCTAGCGGCTAGCACAGATACGCAGTATTTT. It yields the protein CASSDLAASTDTQYF. V is TRBV5-6 and J is TRBJ2-3; 7 positions match TRBD2. CDR1 and CDR2 from the germline V gene are SGHDT and YYEEEE. This CDR3 spans 15 amino acids. V lost 4 bases and J lost 0; bases outside the gene matches: 5.

The chain has TRBV4-1 and TRBJ2-5; TRBD2 agrees at 9 bases. Germline V gives CDR1 MGHRA, CDR2 YSYEKL. The CDR3 spans 15 residues. J gave up 5 bases and V 1 base, and 5 bases lay outside the gene matches. This CDR3 reads CASSQASGELETQYF. The CDR3 DNA reads as TGCGCCAGCAGCCAAGCTAGCGGGGAATTGGAGACCCAGTACTTC.

CDR3 sequence reads: CASSFPAGQVSYEQYF. The CDR3 coding sequence is TGTGCCAGCAGCTTTCCAGCGGGACAGGTCTCCTACGAGCAGTACTTC. The chain is built from TRBV5-5 and TRBJ2-7, with D perhaps matching TRBD1 (8 bases). V was clipped by 2 bases and J by 0 bases, with 15 bases between them. The CDR3 consists of 16 residues. Germline values: CDR1 SGHKS, CDR2 YYEKEE (reference sequence).

The V gene is TRBV10-3, the J gene TRBJ2-3, with 10 bases aligning to TRBD2. After removal of 3 bases from V and 0 bases from J, the junction contained 6 bases not matched to a gene. This CDR3 contains 17 residues. Germline-derived CDR1 and CDR2 are ENHRY and SYGVKD. CDR3 protein: CAISDPASGRSTDTQYF. For the CDR3, the DNA is TGTGCCATCAGTGACCCGGCTAGCGGGAGAAGCACAGATACGCAGTATTTT.

The rearrangement joins TRBV6-1 to TRBJ1-2; D uncertain. The CDR3 covers 15 residues. CDR1 and CDR2 (germline): MNHNS, SASEGT. The V gene lost 0 bases and the J gene lost 4 bases, with 12 bases spanning the gap. In DNA, the CDR3 is TGTGCCAGCAGTGAAGCGCGACCGGGTGCCTATGGCTACACCTTC. Its translation is CASSEARPGAYGYTF.

The chain joins TRBV19 to TRBJ2-7; TRBD2 aligns across 11 bases. The V gene's germline CDR1 is LNHDA and CDR2 SQIVND (reference sequence). The V gene end was trimmed by 7 bases and the J gene end by 5 bases; junction bases not matched to a gene: 10. The CDR3 has 15 residues. CDR3: CASTLTSGRANEQYF. The CDR3 nucleotides read TGTGCCAGTACCTTAACTAGCGGGAGAGCCAACGAGCAGTACTTC.

The chain joins TRBV5-1 to TRBJ1-6; 8 nucleotides align to TRBD1. Germline V gene sequence: CDR1 SGHRS, CDR2 YFSETQ. With V trimmed by 4 bases and J by 5 bases, 5 bases remained unmatched. The CDR3 runs 15 residues. CDR3 amino acids: CASSIPTGDNSPLHF. The CDR3 region has the DNA TGCGCCAGCAGCATCCCGACAGGGGATAATTCACCCCTCCACTTT.

In this sample, this clone turned up once. This chain connects TRBV7-3 to TRBJ2-3; 10 nucleotides agree with TRBD2. CDR1 and CDR2 (germline): SGHTA, FQGTGA. The CDR3 extends over 15 amino acids. Losses at the gene ends were 5 bases for V and 4 bases for J; bases not matched to a gene: 6. As DNA, the CDR3 is TGTGCCAGCAGCCCTAGCGGGAGAGCTGCAGATACGCAGTATTTT. It encodes CASSPSGRAADTQYF. The variable domain in full, with the rest retrieved from reference TRBV7-3 and TRBJ2-3, is GAGVSQTPSNKVTEKGKYVELRCDPISGHTALYWYRQSLGQGPEFLIYFQGTGAADDSGLPNDRFFAVRPEGSVSTLKIQRTERGDSAVYLCASSPSGRAADTQYFGPGTRLTVL.

The chain carries TRBV6-1 and TRBJ1-1; 7 bases align to TRBD1. CDR3 length equals 15 residues. V shed 3 bases and J 0 bases; nucleotides not matched to a gene: 4. Looked up from germline, CDR1 is MNHNS and CDR2 is SASEGT. The CDR3 is CASSEPGQLNTEAFF. The CDR3 nucleotides read TGTGCCAGCAGTGAGCCGGGACAGCTGAACACTGAAGCTTTCTTT.

The chain recombines TRBV19 with TRBJ2-5; perhaps TRBD1 as D (7 bases). Germline loops: CDR1 LNHDA, CDR2 SQIVND (reference sequence). The CDR3 loop spans 15 amino acids. V dropped 1 base and J dropped 5 bases, with 14 bases sitting between them. For the CDR3, the DNA is TGTGCCAGTAGTATAGCTCTGACAGGGAGGGAGACCCAGTACTTC. As protein: CASSIALTGRETQYF.